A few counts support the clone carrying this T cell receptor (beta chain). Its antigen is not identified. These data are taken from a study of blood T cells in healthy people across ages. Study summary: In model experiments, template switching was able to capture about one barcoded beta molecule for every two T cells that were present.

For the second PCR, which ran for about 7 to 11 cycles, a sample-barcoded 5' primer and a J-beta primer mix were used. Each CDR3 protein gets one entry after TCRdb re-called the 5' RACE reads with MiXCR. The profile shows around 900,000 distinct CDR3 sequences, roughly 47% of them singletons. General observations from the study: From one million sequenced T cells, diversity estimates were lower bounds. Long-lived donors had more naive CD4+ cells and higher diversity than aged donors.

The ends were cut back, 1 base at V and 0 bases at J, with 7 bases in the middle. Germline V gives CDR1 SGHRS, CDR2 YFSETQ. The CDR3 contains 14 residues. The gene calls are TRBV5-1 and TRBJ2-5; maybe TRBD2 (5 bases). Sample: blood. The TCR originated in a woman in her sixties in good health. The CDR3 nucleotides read TGCGCCAGCAGCTTGTACGGGAACCAAGAGACCCAGTACTTC. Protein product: CASSLYGNQETQYF.